This TCR beta chain was sequenced during a study of CD8 T cells in Susac syndrome. Trimming stripped 2 bases from V and 8 bases from J, with 12 bases between. This CDR3 is built from 13 residues. CDR1 and CDR2 from the germline V gene are GTSNPN and SVGIG (reference sequence). Random hexamers were used to reverse transcribe the RNA input (about 0.5 to 1 ug). TCRdb processed the immunoSEQ multiplex PCR reads anew with MiXCR; each CDR3 protein has one entry. The sample includes over 150,000 distinct CDR3 sequences, roughly 94% of them seen just once. TEMRA cells were FACS-enriched and CD8+ and CD4+ T cells negatively isolated.

This TCR derives from a human donor with Susac syndrome. Specimen: CD4+ T cells from PBMCs. V usage is TRBV30 and J usage is TRBJ1-4; D is uncertain. This chain's CDR3 is CAWSRRLDEKLFF. The CDR3 bases are TGTGCCTGGAGTCGTAGGTTGGACGAAAAACTGTTTTTT. Looking up the rest from reference TRBV30 and TRBJ1-4 gives the full variable domain: SQTIHQWPATLVQPVGSPLSLECTVEGTSNPNLYWYRQAAGRGLQLLFYSVGIGQISSEVPQNLSASRPQDRQFILSSKKLLLSDSGFYLCAWSRRLDEKLFFGSGTQLSVL.